Each of the 10 T cell receptor delta chains below was sequenced from the same sample in a study of Vδ1+ human thymocytes. The template was reverse-transcribed extracted RNA. The CDR3 regions were amplified by multiplex PCR from V-gene primers to a constant-region primer. TCRdb called clones anew from the multiplex PCR reads with CATT. The repertoire includes roughly 50,000 delta-chain clones, roughly 15% of them detected once, and approximately 0.5% sits in the top ten. General study points: Thymic TRG and TRD repertoires appeared highly polyclonal, with Gaussian CDR3 length distributions.

These TCRs are of unknown antigen specificity. Sequencing was performed on Vdelta1+ gamma-delta thymocytes from the thymus. Subset defined: FACS-sorted CD3+ TCRalphabeta- TCRVdelta1+ TCRVdelta2- thymocytes. Every receptor here comes from a boy under three years old who had congenital heart surgery.

This clone is medium-sized within its sample. The identical CDR3 is also encoded by other nucleotide sequences in the sample. This sequence joins TRDV2 and TRDJ1, with D unclear. This CDR3 is 13 amino acids long. Germline CDR1 reads GEAIGNYY; CDR2 reads EKD. Trimming pared 0 bases from V and 4 bases from J, leaving 8 bases between. The CDR3, as DNA: TGTGCCTGTGACACCGACTGTGACGATAAACTCATCTTT. This translates into CACDTDCDDKLIF.

The rearrangement links TRDV2 to TRDJ1; D is possibly TRDD3 (5 bases). Germline CDR1 and CDR2: GEAIGNYY and EKD. The CDR3 contains 18 residues. Trimming took off 1 base at V and 0 bases at J, with 20 bases between the two ends. The CDR3 sequence: CACDTLDLGGYDTDKLIF. In DNA form, the CDR3 reads TGTGCCTGTGACACGCTTGATCTGGGAGGATATGACACCGATAAACTCATCTTT.

This rearrangement joins TRDV1 to TRDJ1; the match to TRDD2 covers 7 bases. CDR1 and CDR2 from the germline V gene are TSWWSYY and QGS. After removal of 2 bases from V and 2 bases from J, the junction contained 26 bases not matched to a gene. CDR3 length equals 22 residues. CDR3 sequence (DNA): TGTGCTCTTGGGGAAATGCGGCCTTCCTGGATGGGGCCATCGCCGGGGACCGATAAACTCATCTTT. It yields the protein CALGEMRPSWMGPSPGTDKLIF.

This clone was recorded a few times. The chain links TRDV1 to TRDJ1, with 11 bases matching TRDD3. The ends lost 0 bases at V and 0 bases at J; junction bases unmatched: 18. This CDR3 contains 22 residues. CDR1 is TSWWSYY and CDR2 is QGS in the germline V gene. In DNA form, the CDR3 reads TGTGCTCTTGGGGAACTTATTCCTACGAGGGCTGGGGGATACTTGAACACCGATAAACTCATCTTT. Translation: CALGELIPTRAGGYLNTDKLIF.

The V gene is TRDV1, the J gene TRDJ1; D ambiguous. This CDR3 has 19 residues. Germline V gene sequence: CDR1 TSWWSYY, CDR2 QGS. Trimming took off 0 bases at V and 2 bases at J, with 22 bases between the two ends. CDR3 coding DNA: TGTGCTCTTGGGGAACTACGGTTCCCTAACCGCCGAAAAACCGATAAACTCATCTTT. Its protein product is CALGELRFPNRRKTDKLIF.

This chain uses TRDV1 with TRDJ1; TRDD3 matches at 7 bases. Losses at the gene ends were 5 bases for V and 10 bases for J; bases not matched to a gene: 16. From germline, CDR1 is TSWWSYY and CDR2 QGS. This CDR3 region has 15 residues. The CDR3 DNA is TGTGCTCTTGGGCTCCAAGAGGCGAGGATACGCAGACTCATCTTT. As protein: CALGLQEARIRRLIF.

The J gene is TRDJ1, the V gene TRDV1, with D maybe TRDD3 (5 bases). The germline CDR1 and CDR2 sequences are TSWWSYY and QGS. The CDR3 sequence is 15 residues long. V was cut by 0 bases and J by 8 bases, with 16 bases left in between. The CDR3 DNA sequence: TGTGCTCTTGGGGAACTGGAAGTCCGCGTGGGGAAACTCATCTTT. This gives the protein CALGELEVRVGKLIF.

This clone showed up just a few times. The rearrangement uses TRDV1 and TRDJ1; TRDD3 matches 8 bases. Germline V gene sequence: CDR1 TSWWSYY, CDR2 QGS. J gave up 1 base and V 1 base, and 17 bases lay outside the gene matches. The CDR3 has 20 amino acids. The CDR3 here is CALGEPPPLLGAWITDKLIF. The CDR3 DNA follows: TGTGCTCTTGGGGAACCCCCCCCCCTACTGGGGGCCTGGATCACCGATAAACTCATCTTT.

This chain links TRDV2 with TRDJ1; D possibly corresponds to TRDD3 (5 bases). The CDR3 contains 13 residues. Germline V lookup: CDR1 GEAIGNYY, CDR2 EKD. V was clipped by 2 bases and J by 9 bases, with 15 bases between them. The CDR3 is CACDRGVRGELIF. The CDR3 nucleotides are TGTGCCTGTGACAGGGGGGTACGCGGAGAACTCATCTTT.

The J gene is TRDJ1, the V gene TRDV1; weak D call: TRDD2 (8 bases). The CDR3 is 20 residues long. The ends were cut back, 5 bases at V and 1 base at J, with 29 bases in the middle. Germline CDR1 and CDR2: TSWWSYY and QGS. Here the CDR3 reads CALGIELPTITGELTDKLIF. DNA of the CDR3: TGTGCTCTTGGGATTGAACTTCCTACCATTACTGGGGAACTCACCGATAAACTCATCTTT.